This entry describes one T cell receptor (beta chain). Antigen unknown. Generated by immunoSEQ multiplex PCR, the TCRdb table keeps only in-frame clones and is missing some. Of tens of thousands of clones detected, around 87% appear once; the ten largest clones hold roughly 5%. This record belongs to a study of identifying expanded T cells in peripheral blood. Findings of the study overall: Across healthy donors, higher total template counts meant significantly greater roughly two-week count variance.

This CDR3 has 14 residues. Looked up from germline, CDR1 is SGHAT and CDR2 is FQNNGV. Trimming took off 3 bases at V and 4 bases at J, with 13 bases between the two ends. The sequenced sample consisted of blood. This TCR derives from a person aged 18 to 75 in good health. This sequence joins TRBV11-2 and TRBJ2-7, with no clear D. CDR3 loop: CASSFGQVWYEQYF. The CDR3 DNA is TGTGCCAGCAGCTTCGGGCAGGTATGGTACGAGCAGTACTTC. The variable domain in full, with the rest retrieved from reference TRBV11-2 and TRBJ2-7, is EAGVAQSPRYKIIEKRQSVAFWCNPISGHATLYWYQQILGQGPKLLIQFQNNGVVDDSQLPKDRFSAERLKGVDSTLKIQPAKLEDSAVYLCASSFGQVWYEQYFGPGTRLTVT.